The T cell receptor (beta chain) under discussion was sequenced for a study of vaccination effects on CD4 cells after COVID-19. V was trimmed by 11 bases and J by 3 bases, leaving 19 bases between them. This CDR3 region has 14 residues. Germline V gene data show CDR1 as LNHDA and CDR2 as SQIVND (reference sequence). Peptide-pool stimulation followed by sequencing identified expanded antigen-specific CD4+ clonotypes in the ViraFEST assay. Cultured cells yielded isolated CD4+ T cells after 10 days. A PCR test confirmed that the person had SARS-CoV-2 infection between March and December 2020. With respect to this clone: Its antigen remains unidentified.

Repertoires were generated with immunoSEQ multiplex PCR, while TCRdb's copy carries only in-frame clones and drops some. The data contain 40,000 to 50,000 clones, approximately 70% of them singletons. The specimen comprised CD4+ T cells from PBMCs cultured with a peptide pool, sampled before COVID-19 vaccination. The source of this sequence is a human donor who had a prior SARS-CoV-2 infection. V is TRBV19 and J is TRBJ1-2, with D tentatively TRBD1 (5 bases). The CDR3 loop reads CAVALSGGDYGYTF. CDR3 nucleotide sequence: TGTGCCGTAGCTCTCTCCGGGGGGGACTATGGCTACACCTTC. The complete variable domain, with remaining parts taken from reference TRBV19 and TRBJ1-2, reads DGGITQSPKYLFRKEGQNVTLSCEQNLNHDAMYWYRQDPGQGLRLIYYSQIVNDFQKGDIAEGYSVSREKKESFPLTVTSAQKNPTAFYLCAVALSGGDYGYTFGSGTRLTVV.